The subject of this entry is one T cell receptor (beta chain). The antigen is undetermined. The source of the sample is a study of CXCR3-negative and CXCR3-positive naive CD8 T cells. Preparation of TRB cDNA libraries relied on 5' RACE carrying UMI labels. TCRdb reanalyzed the 5' RACE reads, giving one entry per CDR3 protein sequence and no DNA. This table holds around 60,000 distinct CDR3 sequences. Study-level results: Hydrophobicity of TRB CDR3s was greater in CXCR3-positive naive cells than in CXCR3-negative naive cells. For naive cells, CXCR3-negative and CXCR3-positive subsets had similar TRBV-TRBJ usage; for memory cells, usage differed.

Triplicate sorting captured 300,000 to 350,000 cells each from every CD8+ T cell subset. Germline values: CDR1 SEHNR, CDR2 FQNEAQ (reference sequence). CDR3 length equals 14 residues. The source material was naive CXCR3+ CD8+ T cells from blood. The subset: CD45RO-CCR7+CD27+CD95- naive CD8+ T cells expressing CXCR3 (TNR3+). The clonotype was recovered from a human donor in good health. Some clones in this sample may be carry-over from other donors' samples. The rearrangement uses TRBV7-9 and TRBJ2-7; TCRdb's D gene call, TRBD1, goes unchecked for lack of DNA. CDR3 sequence: CASTPQYTPGEQYF.